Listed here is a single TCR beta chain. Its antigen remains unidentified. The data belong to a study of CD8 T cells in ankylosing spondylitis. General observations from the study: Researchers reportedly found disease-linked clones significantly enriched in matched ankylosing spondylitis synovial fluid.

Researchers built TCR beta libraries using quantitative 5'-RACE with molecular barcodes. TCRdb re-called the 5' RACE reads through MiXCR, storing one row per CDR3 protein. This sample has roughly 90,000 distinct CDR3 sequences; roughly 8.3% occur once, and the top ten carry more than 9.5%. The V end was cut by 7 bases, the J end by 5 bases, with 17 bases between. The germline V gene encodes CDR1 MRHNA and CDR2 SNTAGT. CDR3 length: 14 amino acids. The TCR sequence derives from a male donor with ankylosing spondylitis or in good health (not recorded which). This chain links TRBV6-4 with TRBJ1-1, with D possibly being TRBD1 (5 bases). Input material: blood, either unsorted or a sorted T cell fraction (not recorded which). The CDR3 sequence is CASTPSPGNTEAFF. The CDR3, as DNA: TGTGCCAGCACTCCCTCCCCAGGGAATACTGAAGCTTTCTTT.